This TCR beta chain came from a study of T cells in Graves' hyperthyroidism and ophthalmopathy. Whole-study context: Any treatment followed the collection of peripheral blood at initial diagnosis. Study observations and caveats: Ophthalmopathy was model-predicted a median approximately 6.9 months pre-onset. Stable hyperthyroidism and ophthalmopathy were separated using 13 V-J signatures. Clonotypes that were expanded in thyroid above 0.001 mostly appeared in blood too.

V dropped 2 bases and J dropped 0 bases, with 14 bases sitting between them. This CDR3 is 17 amino acids long. Germline V CDR1 and CDR2: KGHSH, LQKENI. TCR beta CDR3 regions were amplified from RNA transcripts. The HTBI set primed first-round TCR CDR3 RT-PCR. In TCRdb, the multiplex PCR reads were re-called with MiXCR into one record per CDR3 protein. This sample yields over 650,000 distinct CDR3 sequences, of which about a sixth are seen a single time; roughly 8% belongs to the top ten. Note on this clonotype: Its specificity is not known.

Sequencing was done on a sample of blood. The chain carries TRBV18 and TRBJ2-4; D may be TRBD2 (5 bases). This sequence originates from a man between 18 and 29 years old with Graves' hyperthyroidism. The CDR3 loop reads CASSPEERIKAKNIQYF. DNA of the CDR3: TGTGCCAGCTCACCAGAGGAGCGGATAAAAGCCAAAAACATTCAGTACTTC.